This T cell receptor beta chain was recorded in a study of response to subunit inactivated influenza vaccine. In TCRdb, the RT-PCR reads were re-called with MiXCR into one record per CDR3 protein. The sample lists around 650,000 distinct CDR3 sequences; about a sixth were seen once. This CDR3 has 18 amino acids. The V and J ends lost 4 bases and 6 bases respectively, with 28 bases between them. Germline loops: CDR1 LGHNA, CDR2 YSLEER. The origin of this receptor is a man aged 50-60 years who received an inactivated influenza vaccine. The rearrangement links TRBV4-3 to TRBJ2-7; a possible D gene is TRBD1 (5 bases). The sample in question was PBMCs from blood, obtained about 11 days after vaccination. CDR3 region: CASSRLSRPTRARGEQYF. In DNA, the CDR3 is TGCGCCAGCAGCCGACTCTCCCGCCCCACCCGGGCAAGGGGCGAGCAGTACTTC.